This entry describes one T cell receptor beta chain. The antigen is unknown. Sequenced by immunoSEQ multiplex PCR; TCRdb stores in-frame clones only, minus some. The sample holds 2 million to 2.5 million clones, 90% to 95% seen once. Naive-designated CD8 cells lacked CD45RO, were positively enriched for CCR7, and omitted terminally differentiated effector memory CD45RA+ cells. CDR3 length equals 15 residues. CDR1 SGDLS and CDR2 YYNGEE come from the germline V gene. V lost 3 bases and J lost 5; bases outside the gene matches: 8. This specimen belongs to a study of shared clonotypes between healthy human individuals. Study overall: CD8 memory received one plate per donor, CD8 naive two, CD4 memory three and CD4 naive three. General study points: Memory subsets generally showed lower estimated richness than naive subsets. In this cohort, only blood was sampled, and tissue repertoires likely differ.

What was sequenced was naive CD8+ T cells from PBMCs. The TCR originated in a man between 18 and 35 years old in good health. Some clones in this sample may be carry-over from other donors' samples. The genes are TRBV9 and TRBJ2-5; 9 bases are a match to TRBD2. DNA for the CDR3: TGTGCCAGCAGCGAGGCGGGAGGGCCGGGGGAGACCCAGTACTTC. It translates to CASSEAGGPGETQYF.